This T cell receptor beta chain was profiled in a study of preoperative IRX-2 immunotherapy in early breast cancer. This CDR3 is 14 amino acids long. Trimming cost V 1 base and J 4 bases, with 8 bases left between them. Per the germline V gene, CDR1 is SGHNT and CDR2 is YENEEA. Treatment specified: preoperative locoregional IRX-2 cytokine immunotherapy. This phase Ib study tested locoregional IRX-2 cytokine immunotherapy given before surgery. Generated by immunoSEQ multiplex PCR, the TCRdb table keeps only in-frame clones and is missing some. The sample holds 35,000 to 40,000 clones; 65% to 90% are singletons and the top ten take approximately 1.5%.

The material sequenced was lymph node tissue, taken after IRX-2 immunotherapy. This rearrangement joins TRBV11-3 to TRBJ2-1; D is undetermined. The clonotype comes from a human donor with breast cancer. Here the CDR3 reads CASSLGGLYNEQFF. The CDR3 DNA sequence: TGTGCCAGCAGCTTAGGTGGGTTATACAATGAGCAGTTCTTC.